These T cell receptor beta chains were read from a single sample in a study of Ad26.COV2.S vaccination and SARS-CoV-2 variants. The data were produced by immunoSEQ multiplex PCR, yet TCRdb's version contains in-frame clones alone and is incomplete. Of about 480,000 clones in the sample, approximately 90% were seen once. The material sequenced was peripheral blood, taken in a trial of Ad26.COV2.S vaccine versus placebo. Source of these receptors: a person between 18 and 59 years old who received the Ad26.COV2.S COVID-19 vaccine or a placebo. The CDR3 runs from the conserved cysteine through the conserved F or W. The D gene is left open where the match is weak. Expanded clones are given a class, and other clones once, few, many or no size at all.

TRBV7-9,TRBJ2-1,.,.,TGTGCCAGCAGCCGTGGGGTGGGAGAGCAGTTCTTC,CASSRGVGEQFF
TRBV9,TRBJ2-1,TRBD2,.,TGTGCCAGCAGCCCCCGGGTAGCGGGAGACCGAGAGCAGTTCTTC,CASSPRVAGDREQFF
TRBV24-1,TRBJ2-2,.,.,TGTGCCACCGGGAACCGGGACACCAACACCGGGGAGCTGTTTTTT,CATGNRDTNTGELFF
TRBV10-3,TRBJ2-2,.,.,TGTGCCATCAGTGAGCCCATACTGACGACCGGGGAGCTGTTTTTT,CAISEPILTTGELFF
TRBV5-4,TRBJ1-3,TRBD1,.,TGTGCCAGCAGCACCGGACAGGGGAGATCTGGAAACACCATATATTTT,CASSTGQGRSGNTIYF
TRBV3-1/TRBV3-2,TRBJ2-1,.,.,TGTGCCAGCAGCAAGGCCTCCTACAATGAGCAGTTCTTC,CASSKASYNEQFF
TRBV28,TRBJ2-5,TRBD2,.,TGTGCCAGCAGTTTAGGGACTAGGTCGGAGACCCAGTACTTC,CASSLGTRSETQYF
TRBV19,TRBJ2-3,.,.,TGTGCCAGTAGTAATAGGGGAGATACGCAGTATTTT,CASSNRGDTQYF
TRBV28,TRBJ2-2,TRBD1,.,TGTGCCAGCAGTCTTTGGACAGGGGTAACCGGGGAGCTGTTTTTT,CASSLWTGVTGELFF
TRBV6-1,TRBJ1-5,.,.,TGTGCCAGCAGTGAAGATTGGGGAGGCAATCAGCCCCAGCATTTT,CASSEDWGGNQPQHF
TRBV27,TRBJ2-7,TRBD1,.,TGTGCCAGCAGTTCAGGGACAGGCGGCTACGAGCAGTACTTC,CASSSGTGGYEQYF
TRBV5-1,TRBJ2-5,.,.,TGCGCCAGCTGGGGGCCGGCCGGGACCCAGTACTTC,CASWGPAGTQYF
TRBV2,TRBJ2-7,.,once,TGTGCCAGCAGTCCTGGGGGGACTGGAACCTACGAGCAGTACTTC,CASSPGGTGTYEQYF
TRBV7-6,TRBJ2-7,.,.,TGTGCCAGCAGCTTAGTGGAAAGGGAGAAGCAGTACTTC,CASSLVEREKQYF
TRBV4-3,TRBJ1-1,.,.,TGCGCCAGCAGTCCCGGGACTACGTACACTGAAGCTTTCTTT,CASSPGTTYTEAFF
TRBV7-3,TRBJ1-3,.,.,TGTGCCAGCAGCCTATCACCAGGGTTCGGAAACACCATATATTTT,CASSLSPGFGNTIYF
TRBV7-2,TRBJ1-6,.,.,TGTGCCAGCAGCTTCACAGGGTTCCTGAGCCCAAATTCACCCCTCCACTTT,CASSFTGFLSPNSPLHF
TRBV19,TRBJ1-5,.,.,TGTGCCAGTAGTAGTGGGCCAGGGGAGGTTTCGAATCAGCCCCAGCATTTT,CASSSGPGEVSNQPQHF
TRBV2,TRBJ2-7,.,.,TGTGCCAGCAGTGAAGAGGGGCGGGGTTCCGAGCAGTACTTC,CASSEEGRGSEQYF
TRBV30,TRBJ1-2,.,.,TGTGCCTGGAGCAGGGTCAATGGCTACACCTTC,CAWSRVNGYTF
TRBV5-1,TRBJ2-1,.,.,TGCGCCAGCAGCTTGGATGTGGACAATGAGCAGTTCTTC,CASSLDVDNEQFF
TRBV20-1,TRBJ2-3,.,.,TGCAGTGTTACCCTAACAGATACGCAGTATTTT,CSVTLTDTQYF
TRBV9,TRBJ1-2,TRBD1,few,TGTGCCAGCAGCTTAGGGGCCAGGGGGTCATATGGCTACACCTTC,CASSLGARGSYGYTF
TRBV9,TRBJ1-3,TRBD1,.,TGTGCCAGCAGCGTAGGGACAGGGGCTGGAAACACCATATATTTT,CASSVGTGAGNTIYF
TRBV7-2,TRBJ1-4,.,.,TGTGCCAGCAGCTTAGCGGGCAGGGTGGGTGAAAAACTGTTTTTT,CASSLAGRVGEKLFF
TRBV30,TRBJ2-3,.,.,TGTGCCGGGACGAGGGGGAATACGCAGTATTTT,CAGTRGNTQYF
TRBV14,TRBJ2-2,.,.,TGTGCCAGCAGCCAAGTTAGGGGTTCGGGGGAGCTGTTTTTT,CASSQVRGSGELFF
TRBV10-2,TRBJ1-5,.,.,TGCGCCAGCAGCCCCAGGGCGGATCAGCCCCAGCATTTT,CASSPRADQPQHF
TRBV3-1/TRBV3-2,TRBJ2-3,TRBD2,.,TGTGCCAGCAGCCTAGGACTAGCGGGTACAGATACGCAGTATTTT,CASSLGLAGTDTQYF
TRBV6-1,TRBJ2-4,.,.,TGTGCCAGCAGTGAGATTTCAGGGGCCGTTGGTTACTTC,CASSEISGAVGYF
TRBV7-3,TRBJ2-3,TRBD2,.,TGTGCCAGCGGGGAGGGTTCCCTCACAGATACGCAGTATTTT,CASGEGSLTDTQYF
TRBV7-9,TRBJ1-4,.,.,TGTGCCAGCAGCACCCAGATCAACGTGGACGGTTTTAATGAAAAACTGTTTTTT,CASSTQINVDGFNEKLFF
TRBV27,TRBJ1-2,.,.,TGTGCCAGCAGTTTATCAAGGATAGGAGGAGGCTACACCTTC,CASSLSRIGGGYTF
TRBV5-1,TRBJ1-2,.,.,TGCGCCAGCAGCCCCGAAGGAGCGGGGAGCTATGGCTACACCTTC,CASSPEGAGSYGYTF
TRBV9,TRBJ1-1,.,.,TGTGCCAGCAGCCCCCCAGCTCAGGGGAGAAACACTGAAGCTTTCTTT,CASSPPAQGRNTEAFF
TRBV6-5,TRBJ2-1,TRBD1,.,TGTGCCAGCAGTTACGGGACAGGGGACAATGAGCAGTTCTTC,CASSYGTGDNEQFF
TRBV5-6,TRBJ2-1,TRBD1,.,TGTGCCAGCAGCTCCGGGACAGGTAGGCAGTTCTTC,CASSSGTGRQFF
TRBV7-2,TRBJ2-2,TRBD2,.,TGTGCCAGCAGCCGGGGGGGAACCGGGGAGCTGTTTTTT,CASSRGGTGELFF
TRBV5-8,TRBJ2-7,.,once,TGTGCCAGCGTGAGATGGGGAACGGCCGAGCAGTACTTC,CASVRWGTAEQYF
TRBV10-3,TRBJ2-2,.,.,TGTGCCATCAAGGGTAACCCGAACACCGGGGAGCTGTTTTTT,CAIKGNPNTGELFF
TRBV27,TRBJ2-7,TRBD2,.,TGTGCCAGCAGTTTTATCGGGGGGGCTAACGAGCAGTACTTC,CASSFIGGANEQYF
TRBV5-4,TRBJ1-6,.,.,TGTGCCAGCAGCTTGGCCTTATCAGGGGCGGGCGGTAATTCACCCCTCCACTTT,CASSLALSGAGGNSPLHF
TRBV28,TRBJ2-3,TRBD1,.,TGTGCCAGCAGTGTCGAGGGGACAGGGGCTTCCACAGATACGCAGTATTTT,CASSVEGTGASTDTQYF
TRBV6-6,TRBJ2-7,.,.,TGTGCCAGCAGTGCCTCCGGGACCAATTCCTACGAGCAGTACTTC,CASSASGTNSYEQYF
TRBV4-2,TRBJ1-5,.,few,TGTGCCAGCAGCCACCTCGGGGTGGATCAGCCCCAGCATTTT,CASSHLGVDQPQHF
TRBV11-3,TRBJ2-7,TRBD2,.,TGTGCCAGCAGCTTATCTGGGCCGGGAGGGCCCCGGGAGCAGTACTTC,CASSLSGPGGPREQYF
TRBV7-9,TRBJ2-3,TRBD2,.,TGTGCCAGCAGCCCACTAGCGACGAGCACAGATACGCAGTATTTT,CASSPLATSTDTQYF
TRBV9,TRBJ2-7,.,.,TGTGCCAGCAGCGTAGCTCGCCCCCCGAGACTCACAGGGCAGTACTTC,CASSVARPPRLTGQYF
TRBV29-1,TRBJ2-3,TRBD2,.,TGCAGCGCTAATAGCGGGTTCACAGATACGCAGTATTTT,CSANSGFTDTQYF
TRBV30,TRBJ2-3,.,.,TGTGCCTGGGGCCCGAAAAACACAGATACGCAGTATTTT,CAWGPKNTDTQYF
TRBV6-2/TRBV6-3,TRBJ2-7,.,.,TGTGCCAGCAGTTACTCGATCCCCCAACGCTCCTACGAGCAGTACTTC,CASSYSIPQRSYEQYF
TRBV28,TRBJ1-5,.,few,TGTGCCAGCAGTTTACGACAGATTCATCAGCCCCAGCATTTT,CASSLRQIHQPQHF
TRBV5-1,TRBJ2-7,.,few,TGCGCCAGCAGCTTGGCAGGGTCCGAGCAGTACTTC,CASSLAGSEQYF
TRBV11-2,TRBJ2-7,.,.,TGTGCCAGCAGCTTAGATGCAGTTAACGAGCAGTACTTC,CASSLDAVNEQYF
TRBV7-3,TRBJ2-1,TRBD2,once,TGTGCCAGCAGCTTAATTAGTCCACTAGCGGGAGGCCCCTACAATGAGCAGTTCTTC,CASSLISPLAGGPYNEQFF
TRBV3-1/TRBV3-2,TRBJ1-2,.,.,TGTGCCAGCAGCCAAGTGCAGGGGCGTGGCTACACCTTC,CASSQVQGRGYTF
TRBV7-9,TRBJ1-1,.,.,TGTGCCAGCATAGCGGCCGCAGGTGAAGCTTTCTTT,CASIAAAGEAFF